These T cell receptor beta chains were read from a single sample in a study of blood T cell repertoires in COVID-19. Clones were sequenced by immunoSEQ multiplex PCR, and TCRdb holds only the in-frame ones, with some missing. The table records tens of thousands of clones, around 91% of them present only once. Sequences were obtained from peripheral blood. The receptors derive from a woman aged 45 to 65 in a cohort sampled during active COVID-19. Both conserved end residues are part of each CDR3. The order of the fields is clone size, J gene, V gene, D gene, CDR3 protein, CDR3 DNA. The D gene is left open where the match is weak. Expanded clones are given a class, and other clones once, few, many or no size at all.

>.|TRBJ1-2|TRBV5-8|.
CASSLFSSFNYGYTF
TGTGCCAGCAGCTTGTTCTCTTCTTTTAACTATGGCTACACCTTC
>.|TRBJ2-1|TRBV15|TRBD1
CATSRPPGTGDNEQFF
TGTGCCACCAGCAGACCTCCCGGGACAGGAGACAATGAGCAGTTCTTC
>.|TRBJ2-1|TRBV7-3|TRBD2
CASSLRLADPGNEQFF
TGTGCCAGCAGCTTAAGGCTAGCGGACCCGGGGAATGAGCAGTTCTTC
>.|TRBJ1-2|TRBV12-3/TRBV12-4|.
CASTPQGSYGYTF
TGTGCCAGCACCCCCCAGGGCAGCTATGGCTACACCTTC
>.|TRBJ2-1|TRBV18|.
CASSPRQGIYNEQFF
TGTGCCAGCTCACCGAGGCAGGGTATCTACAATGAGCAGTTCTTC
>.|TRBJ2-7|TRBV6-5|.
CASSYSSRAVPYEQYF
TGTGCCAGCAGTTACTCGAGCAGGGCGGTTCCCTACGAGCAGTACTTC
>.|TRBJ2-7|TRBV28|TRBD2
CASSSVPGLAGRYEQYF
TGTGCCAGCAGTTCAGTCCCGGGACTAGCGGGACGCTACGAGCAGTACTTC
>.|TRBJ2-3|TRBV27|.
CASSFGPEGDTQYF
TGTGCCAGCAGTTTTGGACCGGAGGGAGATACGCAGTATTTT
>many|TRBJ1-2|TRBV24-1|.
CATSSGGLEYGYTF
TGTGCCACCAGTTCGGGGGGACTCGAATATGGCTACACCTTC
>.|TRBJ1-1|TRBV19|.
CATSTVGNTEAFF
TGTGCCACCTCAACAGTGGGGAACACTGAAGCTTTCTTT
>.|TRBJ2-5|TRBV3-1/TRBV3-2|TRBD1
CASSQVTGGSETQYF
TGTGCCAGCAGCCAAGTGACAGGGGGCTCGGAGACCCAGTACTTC
>few|TRBJ1-5|TRBV7-8|TRBD1
CASSLDTGTGSQPQHF
TGTGCCAGCAGCTTAGATACCGGGACAGGCAGTCAGCCCCAGCATTTT
>.|TRBJ1-5|TRBV24-1|TRBD1
CATSDHQGDNQPQHF
TGTGCCACCAGTGACCATCAGGGGGACAATCAGCCCCAGCATTTT
>.|TRBJ1-5|TRBV27|.
CASSKDSSPWEPQHF
TGTGCCAGCAGCAAAGACAGCTCTCCCTGGGAGCCCCAGCATTTT
>.|TRBJ1-1|TRBV5-4|TRBD1
CASSSSSTGGTTEAFF
TGTGCCAGCAGCTCCTCCTCGACAGGGGGAACCACTGAAGCTTTCTTT
>.|TRBJ2-3|TRBV10-3|.
CATSLRDQGSTDTQYF
TGTGCCACTTCCTTAAGGGACCAGGGGAGCACAGATACGCAGTATTTT
>.|TRBJ2-5|TRBV3-1/TRBV3-2|TRBD2
CASSQGGAGEAQYF
TGTGCCAGCAGCCAAGGCGGGGCGGGAGAGGCCCAGTACTTC
>.|TRBJ2-1|TRBV28|.
CASSPQGGEQFF
TGTGCCAGCAGTCCCCAGGGCGGTGAGCAGTTCTTC
>.|TRBJ1-1|TRBV5-6|.
CASSLANRAQFEAFF
TGTGCCAGCAGCTTGGCCAACAGGGCCCAATTCGAAGCTTTCTTT
>.|TRBJ1-2|TRBV24-1|.
CATSDSSRDIDGYTF
TGTGCCACCAGTGATTCCTCGAGGGACATCGATGGCTACACCTTC
>.|TRBJ1-6|TRBV23-1|TRBD1
CASSLKQGAHDSPLHF
TGCGCCAGCAGCCTGAAACAGGGGGCTCATGATTCACCCCTCCACTTT
>.|TRBJ1-1|TRBV29-1|.
CSVEMGQQYTEAFF
TGCAGCGTTGAGATGGGGCAGCAATACACTGAAGCTTTCTTT
>.|TRBJ1-6|TRBV6-1|.
CASSEARTIGVNSPLHF
TGTGCCAGCAGTGAAGCGAGGACCATCGGGGTTAATTCACCCCTCCACTTT
>once|TRBJ1-4|TRBV19|TRBD1
CASSVGDSFNEKLFF
TGTGCCAGTAGTGTCGGGGACAGTTTTAATGAAAAACTGTTTTTT
>.|TRBJ2-7|TRBV28|TRBD1
CASSHGQATYEQYF
TGTGCCAGCAGTCACGGACAGGCTACCTACGAGCAGTACTTC
>.|TRBJ1-4|TRBV15|TRBD1
CATSGTGEGEKLFF
TGTGCCACCAGCGGGACAGGGGAGGGTGAAAAACTGTTTTTT
>.|TRBJ2-7|TRBV5-1|TRBD2
CASSLVAGGTYEQYF
TGCGCCAGCAGCTTGGTAGCGGGAGGTACCTACGAGCAGTACTTC
>.|TRBJ2-1|TRBV11-2|TRBD2
CASSLGSGSDEQFF
TGTGCCAGCAGCTTAGGTAGCGGGAGCGATGAGCAGTTCTTC
>.|TRBJ1-1|TRBV5-5|.
CASSLTGPANTEAFF
TGTGCCAGCAGCTTGACAGGACCTGCTAACACTGAAGCTTTCTTT
>.|TRBJ1-1|TRBV18|.
CASSPPGSTEAFF
TGTGCCAGCTCACCACCGGGGAGTACTGAAGCTTTCTTT
>once|TRBJ1-2|TRBV5-5|TRBD1
CASRNSGTGGYNYGYTF
TGTGCCAGCAGGAACTCCGGGACAGGGGGCTATAACTATGGCTACACCTTC
>.|TRBJ1-4|TRBV28|.
CASSTRGATNEKLFF
TGTGCCAGCAGTACGCGGGGGGCAACTAATGAAAAACTGTTTTTT
>.|TRBJ2-2|TRBV6-5|TRBD2
CASSDSAGPGELFF
TGTGCCAGCAGTGACTCAGCGGGGCCCGGGGAGCTGTTTTTT
>.|TRBJ1-2|TRBV29-1|.
CSGYSTDGYTF
TGCAGCGGATACAGCACGGATGGCTACACCTTC
>.|TRBJ1-2|TRBV4-2|TRBD1
CASSQEGPGGYGYTF
TGTGCCAGCAGCCAAGAAGGACCAGGGGGCTATGGCTACACCTTC
>.|TRBJ1-1|TRBV9|TRBD1
CASSVGTGEAFF
TGTGCCAGCAGCGTCGGGACAGGAGAAGCTTTCTTT
>.|TRBJ2-2|TRBV18|.
CASSPWGLRGGELFF
TGTGCCAGCTCACCCTGGGGGCTGAGGGGCGGGGAGCTGTTTTTT
>.|TRBJ2-1|TRBV5-1|TRBD1
CASSFMNTGVINEQFF
TGCGCCAGCAGCTTCATGAATACAGGGGTGATCAATGAGCAGTTCTTC
>.|TRBJ1-1|TRBV4-1|.
CASSQLPGGGNTEAFF
TGCGCCAGCAGCCAACTACCTGGGGGGGGGAACACTGAAGCTTTCTTT
>.|TRBJ2-3|TRBV4-2|TRBD2
CASSQALAGAGTDTQYF
TGTGCCAGCAGCCAAGCACTAGCGGGAGCAGGCACAGATACGCAGTATTTT
>.|TRBJ2-3|TRBV6-5|.
CASRSAGDTQYF
TGTGCCAGCAGAAGTGCAGGTGATACGCAGTATTTT
>.|TRBJ1-5|TRBV7-2|.
CASSLGGQGGQPQHF
TGTGCCAGCAGCTTGGGGGGGCAGGGTGGTCAGCCCCAGCATTTT
>.|TRBJ2-4|TRBV29-1|.
CSVEDPAGPLF
TGCAGCGTTGAAGATCCAGCGGGTCCCCTCTTC
>once|TRBJ1-1|TRBV5-1|.
CASSDRRGAEAFF
TGCGCCAGCAGCGACAGAAGGGGTGCTGAAGCTTTCTTT
>.|TRBJ2-1|TRBV4-1|TRBD2
CASSQEGGSGYNEQFF
TGCGCCAGCAGCCAAGAGGGCGGGAGTGGATACAATGAGCAGTTCTTC
>.|TRBJ1-6|TRBV6-6|.
CASSDSTPEALHF
TGTGCCAGCAGTGACTCTACCCCGGAGGCCCTCCACTTT